This T cell receptor beta chain comes out of a study of cytomegalovirus exposure and HLA in healthy donors. Overall study findings and caveats: In a later analysis, HLA-associated beta chains showed higher expansion and lower generation probabilities than comparable chains.

The PCR had 60 Vbeta and 13 Jbeta primers. TCRdb keeps only in-frame clones here, not all; method: immunoSEQ multiplex PCR. Of approximately 160,000 clones listed, 75% to 85% are singletons. From germline, CDR1 is LNHDA and CDR2 SQIVND (reference sequence). The ends lost 8 bases at V and 2 bases at J; junction bases unmatched: 2. The CDR3 contains 12 residues. As concerns this clone: Antigen: not known.

The chain carries TRBV19 and TRBJ2-7; 8 bases match TRBD1. The clonotype originates from a man between 25 and 39 years old in good health and CMV-seropositive. Sequencing was carried out using PBMCs. The CDR3 here is CASSGQAYEQYF. The CDR3 DNA reads as TGTGCCAGTTCGGGACAGGCCTACGAGCAGTACTTC.